The rows below give T cell receptor beta chains drawn from one sample of a study of spatial heterogeneity in lung cancer. TCRdb re-called the 5' RACE reads with MiXCR, one entry per CDR3 protein. The table records 40,000 to 55,000 distinct CDR3 sequences, approximately 14% of them present only once. The starting material was PBMCs, obtained at surgery. All receptors derive from a male donor with early-stage non-small cell lung cancer. Each CDR3 is given with its conserved first and last residue. A D gene is named only where the DNA matches it firmly. A row's size may be missing; if present it is once, few, many or a size class.

v_call	d_call	j_call	clone_size	cdr3_nt	cdr3_aa
TRBV7-2	.	TRBJ2-3	few	TGTGCCAGCAGCTATGGGACTTCCGCAGATACGCAGTATTTT	CASSYGTSADTQYF
TRBV9	TRBD2	TRBJ2-2	.	TGTGCCAGCAGCGCCCTAGCGGGCGGGGAGCTGTTTTTT	CASSALAGGELFF
TRBV7-3	TRBD1	TRBJ2-7	many	TGTGCCAGCAGCTTAGAGACAGGGTCGGACGAGCAGTACTTC	CASSLETGSDEQYF
TRBV27	.	TRBJ1-5	few	TGTGCCAGCAGTTTAATGGGCAATCAGCCCCAGCATTTT	CASSLMGNQPQHF
TRBV5-8	TRBD2	TRBJ2-3	.	TGTGCCAGCAGCGTCGGCGCTAGCGGTCGCACAGATACGCAGTATTTT	CASSVGASGRTDTQYF
TRBV20-1	TRBD2	TRBJ2-1	once	TGCAGTGCTAGTGTCCTAGCGGGGGCGGGATACAATGAGCAGTTCTTC	CSASVLAGAGYNEQFF
TRBV7-9	TRBD1	TRBJ2-3	.	TGTGCCAGCAGCACAGGGGGTAGCACAGATACGCAGTATTTT	CASSTGGSTDTQYF
TRBV4-3	.	TRBJ1-1	many	TGCGCCAGCAGCCAAGATATGACACACACTGAAGCTTTCTTT	CASSQDMTHTEAFF
TRBV27	.	TRBJ2-2	.	TGTGCCAGCAGTCCACCGGTGAGGACCGGGGAGCTGTTTTTT	CASSPPVRTGELFF
TRBV9	.	TRBJ2-5	.	TGTGCCAGCAGCTCCCACGGCAGGCAGGAGACCCAGTACTTC	CASSSHGRQETQYF
TRBV6-5	.	TRBJ2-7	.	TGTGCCAGCAGTTCTAAGGGGGACGAGCAGTACTTC	CASSSKGDEQYF
TRBV5-1	.	TRBJ2-3	.	TGCGCCAGCAGCTCCTCGGGAGCCCCGAGGGGAGATACGCAGTATTTT	CASSSSGAPRGDTQYF
TRBV12-3/TRBV12-4	TRBD2	TRBJ2-5	.	TGTGCCAGCAGTTGGACTAGCGGGGGAGGGACCCAGTACTTC	CASSWTSGGGTQYF
TRBV6-5	.	TRBJ2-5	many	TGTGCCAGCAGTGGAGGGGTATCCCAGTACTTC	CASSGGVSQYF
TRBV4-1	TRBD2	TRBJ2-3	many	TGCGCCAGCAGCCAAGGGGCCCAAGCGGGAGTGTCAGCAGATACGCAGTATTTT	CASSQGAQAGVSADTQYF
TRBV3-1	.	TRBJ1-4	many	TGTGCCAGCAGCCAAGAGACCTCAGAGAATGAAAAACTGTTTTTT	CASSQETSENEKLFF
TRBV27	.	TRBJ1-1	few	TGTGCCAGCAGTCCCATGTGGGGCGTCTTGTACACTGAAGCTTTCTTT	CASSPMWGVLYTEAFF
TRBV6-2/TRBV6-3	.	TRBJ1-2	many	TGTGCCAGCAGTTACATCGTTTCAGCTAACTATGGCTACACCTTC	CASSYIVSANYGYTF
TRBV23-1	TRBD1	TRBJ2-2	few	TGCGCCAGCAGTCAATCTTCAGGGGGCGAGAGAACCGGGGAGCTGTTTTTT	CASSQSSGGERTGELFF
TRBV24-1	.	TRBJ2-2	few	TGTGCCACCAGTGATTTAAGGGGTAACGGGGAGCTGTTTTTT	CATSDLRGNGELFF
TRBV12-3/TRBV12-4	.	TRBJ1-6	many	TGTGCCAGCAGTTTGTTGGGTCCGGATTCACCCCTCCACTTT	CASSLLGPDSPLHF
TRBV20-1	TRBD1	TRBJ2-7	many	TGCAGTGCTAGAGATCGAGGGACAGGCGTTACCTACGAGCAGTACTTC	CSARDRGTGVTYEQYF
TRBV4-3	TRBD2	TRBJ2-2	few	TGCGCCAGCAGCCAAGGCAGCAGCGGGACGAACACCGGGGAGCTGTTTTTT	CASSQGSSGTNTGELFF
TRBV3-1	.	TRBJ2-7	few	TGTGCCAGCAGCCAAGAGGCACAGAGCTACGAGCAGTACTTC	CASSQEAQSYEQYF
TRBV28	TRBD2	TRBJ2-3	.	TGTGCCAGCAGTTCCCCTGGACTAGCGGGAGGGACAGATACGCAGTATTTT	CASSSPGLAGGTDTQYF
TRBV5-1	.	TRBJ2-3	few	TGCGCCAGCAGCTTGGCCAGAGACAGCCATAGCACAGATACGCAGTATTTT	CASSLARDSHSTDTQYF
TRBV28	.	TRBJ2-1	many	TGCCAGGCCAGCTCCTACAATGAGCAGTTCTTC	CQASSYNEQFF